The 20 T cell receptor beta chains presented below share a single source sample, sequenced in a study of graft-versus-host responses after intestinal transplantation. Here immunoSEQ multiplex PCR was the method, and the copy in TCRdb shows in-frame clones only, minus some. The sample consists of some 96,000 clones, around 90% of them appearing once. Sequenced here: PBMCs, sampled around 68 weeks after intestinal transplant. These receptors were collected from a human patient who received an intestinal transplant, so some T cells may come from the graft donor.

V gene TRBV27 combines with J gene TRBJ1-5, with 7 bases lining up with TRBD1. V lost 4 bases, J lost 5 bases, and 5 bases stayed unmatched. The CDR3 length is 14 residues. Germline V lookup: CDR1 MNHEY, CDR2 SMNVEV (reference sequence). CDR3 in amino acids: CASSSGQVHQPQHF. In DNA, the CDR3 is TGTGCCAGCAGTTCCGGACAGGTTCATCAGCCCCAGCATTTT.

This chain links TRBV19 with TRBJ1-2; tentative D call: TRBD1 (6 bases). The V end lost 3 bases, the J end lost 7 bases, and 12 bases lay between the germline ends. CDR3 size: 13 residues. CDR1 and CDR2 from the germline V gene are LNHDA and SQIVND (reference sequence). CDR3: CASSMGGAGGYTF. The CDR3 DNA reads as TGTGCCAGTAGTATGGGGGGGGCCGGTGGCTACACCTTC. Full variable domain (rest looked up from reference TRBV19 and TRBJ1-2): DGGITQSPKYLFRKEGQNVTLSCEQNLNHDAMYWYRQDPGQGLRLIYYSQIVNDFQKGDIAEGYSVSREKKESFPLTVTSAQKNPTAFYLCASSMGGAGGYTFGSGTRLTVV.

J is TRBJ1-2 and V is TRBV15; D remains unclear. The CDR3 is 14 amino acids. The V end lost 0 bases, the J end lost 4 bases, and 9 bases lay between the germline ends. Germline CDR1 LNHNV, CDR2 YYDKDF (reference sequence). This CDR3 reads CATSREGNPYGYTF. Written as DNA, the CDR3 is TGTGCCACCAGCAGAGAGGGGAACCCCTATGGCTACACCTTC.

In its sample, this clone was seen a few times. The genes are TRBV9 and TRBJ1-3; no reliable D call. Germline V gene lookup returns CDR1 SGDLS and CDR2 YYNGEE. The V gene lost 3 bases and the J gene lost 2 bases, with 9 bases spanning the gap. This CDR3 is 14 amino acids long. CDR3 DNA sequence: TGTGCCAGCAGCGCCCCCTGGGCTGGAAACACCATATATTTT. Translation gives CASSAPWAGNTIYF.

This chain uses TRBV10-3 with TRBJ2-5; no clear D. CDR3 length: 14 residues. The ends were cut back, 4 bases at V and 1 base at J, with 10 bases in the middle. Per the germline V gene, CDR1 is ENHRY and CDR2 is SYGVKD. CDR3 amino acids: CAISGSGIQETQYF. The DNA of the CDR3 is TGTGCCATCAGTGGCAGTGGGATCCAAGAGACCCAGTACTTC.

The gene calls are TRBV10-2 and TRBJ1-5; D might be TRBD1 (5 bases). The CDR3 sequence is 15 residues long. V was shortened by 0 bases and J by 6 bases, with 12 bases between the two germline ends. CDR1 and CDR2 from the germline V gene are WSHSY and SAAADI. CDR3 bases: TGCGCCAGCAGTGAGTCTGCGGGGGTCGGTCAGCCCCAGCATTTT. The encoded protein is CASSESAGVGQPQHF.

The CDR3 nucleotides are TGCGCCAGCAGTTCCGGAGGGTACAATGAGCAGTTCTTC. Translation: CASSSGGYNEQFF. The chain carries TRBV5-1 and TRBJ2-1, with a tentative D call TRBD2 (6 bases). The CDR3 runs 13 residues. Germline V gene sequence: CDR1 SGHRS, CDR2 YFSETQ. The V gene lost 5 bases and the J gene lost 4 bases, with 10 bases spanning the gap.

The chain joins TRBV2 to TRBJ1-2; D is possibly TRBD1 (5 bases). The germline V gene has CDR1 SNHLY and CDR2 FYNNEI. V lost 2 bases to trimming and J lost 4 bases, with 14 bases between them. The CDR3 is 15 residues long. The CDR3 spells CASSERGDRGYGYTF. The CDR3 nucleotides are TGTGCCAGCAGTGAACGGGGGGATCGAGGCTATGGCTACACCTTC.

This sequence joins TRBV6-5 and TRBJ2-1; 10 bases align to TRBD2. The CDR3 is made up of 14 amino acids. V shed 8 bases and J 9 bases; nucleotides not matched to a gene: 10. Germline V gives CDR1 MNHEY, CDR2 SVGAGI. The CDR3 loop reads CASGGTSVFAEQFF. The CDR3 DNA reads as TGTGCCAGCGGTGGGACTAGCGTTTTCGCTGAGCAGTTCTTC.

The J gene is TRBJ1-1, the V gene TRBV12-5; D is possibly TRBD1 (6 bases). The CDR3 length is 16 residues. The germline CDR1 and CDR2 sequences are LGHNT and FRNRAP. Trimming took off 0 bases at V and 5 bases at J, with 16 bases between the two ends. CDR3 loop: CASGLVLGGRGTEAFF. The CDR3 coding sequence is TGTGCTAGTGGTTTGGTTTTGGGGGGGCGAGGGACTGAAGCTTTCTTT.

This rearrangement joins TRBV5-1 to TRBJ2-1, with 8 bases lining up with TRBD1. The junction had 11 bases not matched to a gene; V was cut back by 6 bases and J by 6 bases. From germline, CDR1 is SGHRS and CDR2 YFSETQ. This CDR3 contains 15 residues. The CDR3 DNA is TGCGCCAGCACCTTCTTGGACAGGGTAGGCAATGAGCAGTTCTTC. Translated: CASTFLDRVGNEQFF.

The chain carries TRBV6-5 and TRBJ1-2; TRBD1 might be the D (5 bases). This CDR3 contains 14 residues. Trimming left V 2 bases short and J 8 bases short, with 15 bases between. Germline V gene data show CDR1 as MNHEY and CDR2 as SVGAGI. The CDR3 nucleotides are TGTGCCAGCAGTTACCAGGGACCGAACGGGGGCTACACCTTC. This gives the protein CASSYQGPNGGYTF.

This rearrangement joins TRBV6-6 to TRBJ2-1, with D perhaps TRBD1 (6 bases). Germline values: CDR1 MNHNY, CDR2 SVGAGI (reference sequence). The ends were cut back, 10 bases at V and 6 bases at J, with 19 bases in the middle. This CDR3 has 14 residues. In nucleotides, the CDR3 is TGTGCCACCCGAGGGGGACGGCTATCCAATGAGCAGTTCTTC. Translating gives CATRGGRLSNEQFF.

A single count supports this clone. CDR3 region: CASSLVGSMNTEAFF. The CDR3 DNA reads as TGTGCCAGCAGCTTGGTAGGCAGCATGAACACTGAAGCTTTCTTT. The chain carries TRBV5-6 and TRBJ1-1; D is unclear. Trimming left V 0 bases short and J 0 bases short, with 9 bases between. Germline CDR1 is SGHDT and CDR2 is YYEEEE. The CDR3 runs 15 residues.

The V call is TRBV5-4, the J call TRBJ2-5, with 7 bases fitting TRBD2. The DNA end lines up better with TRBJ2-7; the J call may be wrong. This CDR3 comprises 16 residues. Per germline, CDR1 SGHNT and CDR2 YYREEE (reference sequence). Here the CDR3 DNA reads TGTGCCAGCAGCCCGAAGAGAGCGGGAAATACCTACGAGCAGTACTTC. Its protein product is CASSPKRAGNTYEQYF.

This rearrangement joins TRBV7-9 to TRBJ1-2; D may be TRBD1 (6 bases). Deletions cut 2 bases from V and 2 bases from J, with 18 bases between. The CDR3 is 17 residues long. CDR1 SEHNR and CDR2 FQNEAQ come from the germline V gene (reference sequence). The CDR3: CASSLMGGGTQNYGYTF. The CDR3 nucleotides are TGTGCCAGCAGCTTAATGGGAGGGGGGACCCAGAACTATGGCTACACCTTC.

This clone was detected only a few times. This chain uses TRBV6-4 with TRBJ2-3, with TRBD2 identical over 12 bases. The CDR3 covers 15 residues. The germline CDR1 and CDR2 sequences are MRHNA and SNTAGT. The J segment lost 1 base and the V segment lost 4 bases, leaving 0 bases of the junction unmatched. The CDR3: CASSGTSGGTDTQYF. The CDR3 DNA sequence: TGTGCCAGCAGTGGGACTAGCGGGGGCACAGATACGCAGTATTTT.

V is TRBV7-2 and J is TRBJ2-2; TRBD1 aligns across 7 bases. Per germline, CDR1 SGHTA and CDR2 FQGNSA. After removal of 4 bases from V and 9 bases from J, the junction contained 11 bases not matched to a gene. CDR3 length equals 15 residues. CDR3 region: CASSSGQAPGRELFF. CDR3 sequence (DNA): TGTGCCAGCAGCTCCGGACAGGCCCCGGGCCGGGAGCTGTTTTTT.

The chain carries TRBV6-1 and TRBJ1-2, with D uncertain. The CDR3 is 14 amino acids. In germline, CDR1 is MNHNS, CDR2 SASEGT. Trimming cost V 6 bases and J 6 bases, with 17 bases left between them. CDR3 in DNA: TGTGCCAGCAGGAGAGGTGTGGGGAAAGATGGCTACACCTTC. It translates to CASRRGVGKDGYTF.

V usage is TRBV5-1 and J usage is TRBJ1-2; tentative D call: TRBD1 (6 bases). CDR3 length: 13 amino acids. CDR1 is SGHRS, CDR2 YFSETQ, per germline. Trimming left V 4 bases short and J 5 bases short, with 12 bases between. CDR3 amino acids: CASSPEGDYGYTF. The CDR3 coding sequence is TGCGCCAGCAGCCCGGAGGGGGATTATGGCTACACCTTC.